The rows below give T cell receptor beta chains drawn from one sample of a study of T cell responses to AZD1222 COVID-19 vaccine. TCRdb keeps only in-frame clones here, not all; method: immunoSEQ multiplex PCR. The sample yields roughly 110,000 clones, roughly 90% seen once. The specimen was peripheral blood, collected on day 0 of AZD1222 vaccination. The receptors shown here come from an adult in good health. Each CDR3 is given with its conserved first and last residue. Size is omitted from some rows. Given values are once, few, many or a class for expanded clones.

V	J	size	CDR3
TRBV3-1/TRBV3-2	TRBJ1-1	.	CASRQRDRSTEAFF
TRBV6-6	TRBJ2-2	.	CASSPLPEGIRSAGELFF
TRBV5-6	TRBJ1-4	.	CASSFGGRAEKLFF
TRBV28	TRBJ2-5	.	CASSFSAGETQYF
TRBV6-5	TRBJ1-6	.	CASRDRGHRNSPLHF
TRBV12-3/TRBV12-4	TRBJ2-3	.	CASAREDTDTQYF
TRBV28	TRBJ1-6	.	CATKVLHNSPLHF
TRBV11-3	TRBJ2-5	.	CASSRKLAGGQETQYF
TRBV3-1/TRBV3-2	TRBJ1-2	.	CASRSTGNYGYTF
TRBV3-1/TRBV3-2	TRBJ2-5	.	CASRIAGRQETQYF
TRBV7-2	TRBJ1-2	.	CASSLGAGWDGYTF
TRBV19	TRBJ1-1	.	CASKIVNTEAFF
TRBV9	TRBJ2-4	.	CASSVEQGANHIQYF
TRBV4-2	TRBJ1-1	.	CASALNTGMGTEAFF
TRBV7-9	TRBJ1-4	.	CASSTPGRNEKLFF
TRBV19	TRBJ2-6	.	CASSRVGQGRGGANVLTF
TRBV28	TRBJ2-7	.	CASSLWGRWGQEDYEQYF
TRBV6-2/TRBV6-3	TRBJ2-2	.	CASSYQTGRYTGELFF
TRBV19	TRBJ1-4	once	CASRGPAGLNEKLFF
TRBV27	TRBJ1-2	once	CASRRQGRDNGYTF
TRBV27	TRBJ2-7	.	CASSQGLGYEQYF
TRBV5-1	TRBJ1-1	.	CASSLQGGYTEAFF
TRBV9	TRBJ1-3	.	CASSPQAAGGAGNTIYF
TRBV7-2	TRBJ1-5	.	CASSPGHPSNQPQHF
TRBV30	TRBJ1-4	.	CARQGTGNEKLFF
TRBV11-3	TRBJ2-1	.	CASSHAGNEQFF
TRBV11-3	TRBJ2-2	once	CASSPASGGGVTGELFF
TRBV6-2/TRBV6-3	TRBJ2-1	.	CASSYSLYSEQFF
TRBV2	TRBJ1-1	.	CASRGQDVLNTEAFF
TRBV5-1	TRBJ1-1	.	CASSLEDRRDTEAFF
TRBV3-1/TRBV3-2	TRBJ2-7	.	CASSHNSGGSPYEQYF
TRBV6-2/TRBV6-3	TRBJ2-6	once	CASSPPGTGISGANVLTF
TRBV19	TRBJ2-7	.	CASSIAQGAYEQYF
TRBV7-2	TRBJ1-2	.	CASSFWTGGAGYGYTF
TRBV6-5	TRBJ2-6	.	CASHDPGAGANVLTF
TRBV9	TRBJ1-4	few	CASTRGQGEEKLFF
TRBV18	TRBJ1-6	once	CASSLGTKNSPLHF
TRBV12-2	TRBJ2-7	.	CASRLTEGYEQYF
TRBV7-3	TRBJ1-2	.	CASSLGTGDGYTF
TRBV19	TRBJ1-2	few	CASTFGREYGYTF
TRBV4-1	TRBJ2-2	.	CASSPNTGELFF
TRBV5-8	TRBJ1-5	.	CASSVGQGDGQPQHF
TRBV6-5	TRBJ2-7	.	CASADLYEQYF
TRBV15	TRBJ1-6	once	CATSRVAGSSSYNSPLHF